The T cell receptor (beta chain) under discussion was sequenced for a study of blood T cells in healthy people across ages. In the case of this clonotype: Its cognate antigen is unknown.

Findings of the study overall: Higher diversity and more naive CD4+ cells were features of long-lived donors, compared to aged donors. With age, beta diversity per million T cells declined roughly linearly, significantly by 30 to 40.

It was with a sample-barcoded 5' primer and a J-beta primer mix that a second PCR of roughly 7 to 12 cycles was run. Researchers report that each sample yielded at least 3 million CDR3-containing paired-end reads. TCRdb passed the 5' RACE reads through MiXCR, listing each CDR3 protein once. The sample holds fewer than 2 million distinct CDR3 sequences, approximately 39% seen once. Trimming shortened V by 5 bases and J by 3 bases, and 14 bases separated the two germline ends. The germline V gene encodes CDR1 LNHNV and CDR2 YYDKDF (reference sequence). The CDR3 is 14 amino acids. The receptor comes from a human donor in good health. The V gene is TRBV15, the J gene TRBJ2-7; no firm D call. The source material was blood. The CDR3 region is CATSARREDYEQYF. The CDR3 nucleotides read TGTGCCACCAGCGCCCGACGAGAGGACTACGAGCAGTACTTC.